Listed below are T cell receptor beta chains from one sample, sequenced in a study of response to subunit inactivated influenza vaccine. TCRdb processed the RT-PCR reads anew with MiXCR; each CDR3 protein has one entry. The table includes around 520,000 distinct CDR3 sequences, 12% detected once. Specimen: PBMCs from blood, collected on the day of vaccination. All receptors come from a man aged 50 to 60 who received an inactivated influenza vaccine. Both conserved end residues are trimmed from each CDR3. A row's size may be missing; if present it is once, few, many or a size class.

abundance: many; v_gene: TRBV20-1; j_gene: TRBJ2-1; CDR3aa: SAPAREVAGGNYNEQF
abundance: -; v_gene: TRBV5-1; j_gene: TRBJ2-1; CDR3aa: ASSSGRSHSYNEQF
abundance: few; v_gene: TRBV12-3/TRBV12-4; j_gene: TRBJ1-2; CDR3aa: ASSLDSGIYGYT
abundance: -; v_gene: TRBV27; j_gene: TRBJ2-7; CDR3aa: ASAPSQGGRPYEQY
abundance: few; v_gene: TRBV29-1; j_gene: TRBJ1-1; CDR3aa: SVGPSLGTEAF
abundance: few; v_gene: TRBV27; j_gene: TRBJ2-7; CDR3aa: ASSLLVLVEYEQY
abundance: many; v_gene: TRBV5-1; j_gene: TRBJ1-4; CDR3aa: ASRGGAAGELF
abundance: -; v_gene: TRBV5-1; j_gene: TRBJ2-5; CDR3aa: ASSLNGAKETQY
abundance: -; v_gene: TRBV29-1; j_gene: TRBJ1-2; CDR3aa: SVEKVRDRYYGYT
abundance: -; v_gene: TRBV28; j_gene: TRBJ2-7; CDR3aa: ASSFYELAGGNEQY
abundance: few; v_gene: TRBV10-3; j_gene: TRBJ2-7; CDR3aa: AISEGYEQY
abundance: -; v_gene: TRBV20-1; j_gene: TRBJ2-3; CDR3aa: SVSGNIADTQY
abundance: -; v_gene: TRBV5-1; j_gene: TRBJ2-7; CDR3aa: ASSLLVGVDEQY
abundance: -; v_gene: TRBV9; j_gene: TRBJ2-6; CDR3aa: ASSPGGGVSGANVLT
abundance: -; v_gene: TRBV7-6; j_gene: TRBJ2-7; CDR3aa: ASSREAGGPYEQY
abundance: few; v_gene: TRBV4-3; j_gene: TRBJ2-3; CDR3aa: ASSQSARGIDTQY
abundance: -; v_gene: TRBV7-6; j_gene: TRBJ2-7; CDR3aa: ASSLARNTYEQY
abundance: few; v_gene: TRBV6-5; j_gene: TRBJ1-2; CDR3aa: ASSYVGSGEGYGYT
abundance: few; v_gene: TRBV7-9; j_gene: TRBJ2-5; CDR3aa: ASMRSGVGETQY
abundance: -; v_gene: TRBV4-3; j_gene: TRBJ1-1; CDR3aa: ASSQDNHLGSYTEAF
abundance: many; v_gene: TRBV29-1; j_gene: TRBJ2-7; CDR3aa: SAEWDRGSGQY
abundance: -; v_gene: TRBV4-2; j_gene: TRBJ2-7; CDR3aa: ASSQDRASWTYEQY
abundance: many; v_gene: TRBV6-1; j_gene: TRBJ2-5; CDR3aa: ASSEVGETQY
abundance: -; v_gene: TRBV7-3; j_gene: TRBJ1-5; CDR3aa: ASSKGANQPQH
abundance: many; v_gene: TRBV7-2; j_gene: TRBJ2-3; CDR3aa: ASSLVQLSRDTQY
abundance: few; v_gene: TRBV6-6; j_gene: TRBJ1-5; CDR3aa: ASSRQFNQPQH
abundance: few; v_gene: TRBV12-5; j_gene: TRBJ2-2; CDR3aa: ASGLAGQVHGTGELF
abundance: -; v_gene: TRBV5-5; j_gene: TRBJ2-1; CDR3aa: ASTRESVRANEQF
abundance: many; v_gene: TRBV3-1; j_gene: TRBJ2-6; CDR3aa: ASSQGGFRRANVLT
abundance: few; v_gene: TRBV3-1; j_gene: TRBJ2-2; CDR3aa: ASTLVPGELF
abundance: -; v_gene: TRBV7-8; j_gene: TRBJ2-7; CDR3aa: ASSTGPANYEQY
abundance: -; v_gene: TRBV3-1; j_gene: TRBJ2-3; CDR3aa: ASSQDPMVKGTDTQY
abundance: -; v_gene: TRBV3-1; j_gene: TRBJ2-7; CDR3aa: ASSQVTGRQY
abundance: few; v_gene: TRBV5-6; j_gene: TRBJ1-2; CDR3aa: ASSLATLESPYT
abundance: -; v_gene: TRBV29-1; j_gene: TRBJ1-5; CDR3aa: SALTGGRNQPQH
abundance: few; v_gene: TRBV7-9; j_gene: TRBJ1-4; CDR3aa: ASSLWDSLKRVEKLF
abundance: -; v_gene: TRBV28; j_gene: TRBJ1-1; CDR3aa: ASILKPGEVYTEAF
abundance: -; v_gene: TRBV5-1; j_gene: TRBJ2-1; CDR3aa: ASSLGLGSLGEQF
abundance: -; v_gene: TRBV3-1; j_gene: TRBJ2-2; CDR3aa: ASSQVFGSTGELF
abundance: few; v_gene: TRBV2; j_gene: TRBJ2-7; CDR3aa: ASSEAYGSRYEQY
abundance: -; v_gene: TRBV7-2; j_gene: TRBJ2-7; CDR3aa: ASSLMAGARVDEQY
abundance: few; v_gene: TRBV11-2; j_gene: TRBJ2-7; CDR3aa: ASSFPGRVPYEQY
abundance: many; v_gene: TRBV4-1; j_gene: TRBJ1-6; CDR3aa: ASSQAYSDNSPLH
abundance: many; v_gene: TRBV20-1; j_gene: TRBJ2-5; CDR3aa: SARDTYETQY
abundance: -; v_gene: TRBV9; j_gene: TRBJ2-5; CDR3aa: ASSALRGSQETQY